Shown below are 8 T cell receptor beta chains from a single sample sequenced in a study of cytomegalovirus exposure and HLA in healthy donors. The study ran its PCR with 60 Vbeta and 13 Jbeta primers. Assay: immunoSEQ multiplex PCR; the TCRdb copy retains only in-frame clones and omits some. The sample carries roughly 100,000 clones, 81% recorded once. Sequenced input: PBMCs. These receptors all stem from a human donor in good health.

This clone was seen only a few times. The genes are TRBV29-1 and TRBJ2-1; 7 bases align to TRBD1. Germline-derived CDR1 and CDR2 are SQVTM and ANQGSEA. The CDR3 consists of 14 residues. Unmatched junction bases numbered 8, after V lost 7 bases and J lost 2 bases. The CDR3 coding sequence is TGCAGCGCGGCCGGGACAGCGACCTACAATGAGCAGTTCTTC. It is translated as CSAAGTATYNEQFF.

The V call is TRBV25-1, the J call TRBJ1-2, with D tentatively TRBD1 (6 bases). The CDR3 totals 14 residues. V was cut by 7 bases and J by 2 bases, with 14 bases left in between. Germline lookup yields CDR1 MGHDK and CDR2 SYGVNS. CDR3 amino acids: CASTKGQLNYGYTF. The CDR3 DNA sequence: TGTGCCAGCACCAAAGGACAGCTCAACTATGGCTACACCTTC.

In the case of this clone: One junction end does not reproduce the germline sequence, and a read error may be involved. CDR3 protein: CASSSGTSSHNEQFF. CDR3 in DNA: TGCGCCAGCAGCTCAGGGACTAGCTCCCACAATGAGCAGTTCTTC. The chain carries TRBV5-1 and TRBJ2-1; 9 bases map to TRBD2. This CDR3 has 15 residues. Germline V gene lookup returns CDR1 SGHRS and CDR2 YFSETQ.

This chain connects TRBV18 to TRBJ2-7, with D perhaps TRBD1 (8 bases). Trimming stripped 8 bases from V and 5 bases from J, with 22 bases between. This CDR3 is 15 amino acids long. Germline V gene lookup returns CDR1 KGHSH and CDR2 LQKENI. The CDR3 here is CASALKQGGVDEQYF. The CDR3 nucleotides read TGTGCCAGCGCCCTCAAACAGGGGGGGGTTGACGAGCAGTACTTC. Complete variable domain (other parts from reference TRBV18 and TRBJ2-7): NAGVMQNPRHLVRRRGQEARLRCSPMKGHSHVYWYRQLPEEGLKFMVYLQKENIIDESGMPKERFSAEFPKEGPSILRIQQVVRGDSAAYFCASALKQGGVDEQYFGPGTRLTVT.

The chain employs TRBV28 and TRBJ1-1; D unclear. This CDR3 has 13 amino acids. Looked up from germline, CDR1 is MDHEN and CDR2 is SYDVKM. V lost 2 bases to trimming and J lost 4 bases, with 8 bases between them. The CDR3 loop reads CASSLIVFTEAFF. The CDR3 bases are TGTGCCAGCAGTTTAATCGTGTTCACTGAAGCTTTCTTT. The full variable domain, rest sourced from reference TRBV28 and TRBJ1-1, is DVKVTQSSRYLVKRTGEKVFLECVQDMDHENMFWYRQDPGLGLRLIYFSYDVKMKEKGDIPEGYSVSREKKERFSLILESASTNQTSMYLCASSLIVFTEAFFGQGTRLTVV.

V is TRBV30 and J is TRBJ2-7, with TRBD1 identical over 9 bases. The CDR3 is made up of 14 amino acids. After removal of 4 bases from V and 4 bases from J, the junction contained 8 bases not matched to a gene. CDR1 is GTSNPN and CDR2 is SVGIG in the germline V gene (reference sequence). The CDR3 coding sequence is TGTGCCTGGAAGACCGGGACAGGGAGGTACGAGCAGTACTTC. Translated, it gives CAWKTGTGRYEQYF.

The genes are TRBV5-1 and TRBJ2-3, with 16 bases lining up with TRBD2. Germline V gene lookup returns CDR1 SGHRS and CDR2 YFSETQ. The CDR3 spans 18 residues. V was clipped by 5 bases and J by 0 bases; unmatched bases: 6. The CDR3 bases are TGCGCCAGCAGTAGTGGGACTAGCGGGGGGGCTAGCACAGATACGCAGTATTTT. The encoded protein is CASSSGTSGGASTDTQYF.

The CDR3 region is CASKRGTGANEKLFF. The CDR3 DNA reads as TGTGCCAGCAAACGGGGGACAGGGGCTAATGAAAAACTGTTTTTT. This chain uses TRBV28 with TRBJ1-4; 10 bases match TRBD1. With 7 bases clipped from V and 3 bases from J, the junction kept 5 bases outside the gene matches. This CDR3 has 15 amino acids. The germline gives CDR1 MDHEN, CDR2 SYDVKM.